These 5 T cell receptor beta chains originate from one sample sequenced in a study of shared clonotypes between healthy human individuals. Measured with immunoSEQ multiplex PCR; TCRdb has only the in-frame clones, and not every one. The data show over 2 million clones, around 93% seen once. Sequencing was done on a sample of naive CD4+ T cells from PBMCs. Subset described: CD45RA+ positively selected. These receptors were taken from a young man in good health. Some clones in this sample may be carry-over from other donors' samples.

The chain uses TRBV10-3 and TRBJ2-1, with 7 bases lining up with TRBD1. The CDR3 runs 14 residues. J lost 10 bases, V lost 5 bases, and 11 bases had no gene match. Germline V lookup: CDR1 ENHRY, CDR2 SYGVKD. The CDR3 bases are TGTGCCATCAGTAAGGGGGCCCGGGGTGAGGAGCAGTTCTTC. Translated, it gives CAISKGARGEEQFF.

As to this clone: In the same sample, other DNA sequences code for this CDR3. This chain links TRBV9 with TRBJ2-3; 7 nucleotides line up with TRBD1. CDR1 is SGDLS and CDR2 is YYNGEE in the germline V gene. V shed 0 bases and J 3 bases; nucleotides not matched to a gene: 1. CDR3 length: 14 residues. For the CDR3, the DNA is TGTGCCAGCAGCGTAGAGGGACAGACAGATACGCAGTATTTT. It codes for CASSVEGQTDTQYF.

This chain uses TRBV19 with TRBJ1-5, with TRBD1 as a possible D gene (5 bases). The CDR3 totals 15 residues. CDR1 LNHDA and CDR2 SQIVND come from the germline V gene (reference sequence). V lost 7 bases to trimming and J lost 6 bases, with 19 bases between them. The CDR3 coding sequence is TGTGCCAGTACCAACCTCGGGGCGGGTTCTCAGCCCCAGCATTTT. Protein sequence: CASTNLGAGSQPQHF.

This rearrangement joins TRBV28 to TRBJ1-5, with no clear D. This CDR3 spans 15 amino acids. The germline V and J ends were trimmed by 7 bases and 5 bases, with 18 bases remaining between them. CDR1 and CDR2 (germline): MDHEN, SYDVKM. The CDR3 DNA reads as TGTGCCAGCAACGCTCTTCAACGTTACGATCAGCCCCAGCATTTT. Translating gives CASNALQRYDQPQHF.

The rearrangement links TRBV28 to TRBJ1-1; 9 bases agree with TRBD1. The CDR3 has 16 residues. Losses at the gene ends were 5 bases for V and 0 bases for J; bases not matched to a gene: 7. The germline V gene has CDR1 MDHEN and CDR2 SYDVKM. As DNA, the CDR3 is TGTGCCAGCAGTGGGACAGGGATGTTGTTGAACACTGAAGCTTTCTTT. Protein: CASSGTGMLLNTEAFF.